Presented here are 2 T cell receptor beta chains from one specimen sequenced in a study of blood T cell repertoires in COVID-19 (TCRdb year 2020). Preparation of the library involved the immunoSEQ multiplex PCR assay. Here the immuneACCESS table is served through TCRdb, limited to in-frame sequences with V and J called. Missing clones are a known gap in these copies; in checked studies unresolved V genes cover under half, and the rest lacks a known reason. Within this sample are 150,000 or so clones, with about 80% of them counted one time only. The ten most abundant clones make up around 6% of the sample. The sample was PBMCs or T cells enriched from blood (not recorded which). The source of these receptors is a woman between 45 and 60 years old who had recovered from COVID-19.

The chain has TRBV7-9 and TRBJ2-5, with no clear D. V lost 3 bases and J 6 bases, leaving 5 bases between the germline ends. The CDR3 runs 11 residues. Germline-derived CDR1 and CDR2 are SEHNR and FQNEAQ (reference sequence). This CDR3 reads CASSFGQTQYF. As DNA, the CDR3 is TGTGCCAGCAGCTTTGGCCAGACCCAGTACTTC. The full variable domain, with the rest looked up from reference TRBV7-9 and TRBJ2-5, is DTGVSQNPRHKITKRGQNVTFRCDPISEHNRLYWYRQTLGQGPEFLTYFQNEAQLEKSRLLSDRFSAERPKGSFSTLEIQRTEQGDSAMYLCASSFGQTQYFGPGTRLLVL.

The genes are TRBV7-9 and TRBJ1-1, with D unclear. The V gene lost 7 bases and the J gene lost 8 bases, with 14 bases spanning the gap. Germline-derived CDR1 and CDR2 are SEHNR and FQNEAQ (reference sequence). The CDR3 length is 12 residues. Here the CDR3 DNA reads TGTGCCAGCACTGGCCCCGCCCACGAAGCTTTCTTT. This encodes CASTGPAHEAFF.